This T cell receptor (beta chain) derives from a study of human CD8 memory T cell subsets. Investigators built TCR beta libraries using UMI-labeled 5' RACE. Using the 5' RACE reads, TCRdb records one entry per CDR3 protein without DNA. Its table lists 17,000 or so distinct CDR3 sequences. General study findings and limits: Unlike effector memory cells, stem-like memory and precursor exhausted T cells displayed similarly high diversity.

The CDR3 is 13 amino acids. From germline, CDR1 is MDHEN and CDR2 SYDVKM. As concerns this clonotype: Its antigen is not identified.

The receptor was derived from a human donor in good health. The sequenced sample was CD8+ stem-like memory T cells (TSCM and TCM) sorted from PBMCs. Subset in this sample: stem-like memory CD8 T cells (TSTEM), CCR7+ PD-1- TIGIT-. The chain employs TRBV28 and TRBJ2-5; checking the TCRdb D call of TRBD1 is not possible without DNA. The CDR3 is CASRTGRRETQYF.